This passage covers 24 T cell receptor beta chains from one sample sequenced in a study of shared clonotypes between healthy human individuals. This table comes from immunoSEQ multiplex PCR, and its TCRdb copy is limited to in-frame clones, with some not included. This sample carries about 490,000 clones, 81% of them seen once, and the ten largest clones take approximately 12%. The sequenced material came from PBMCs. These receptors all stem from a woman in her thirties or forties in good health. Some clones in this sample may be carry-over from other donors' samples.

The chain links TRBV5-6 to TRBJ2-2; 9 positions match TRBD1. V was pared by 0 bases and J by 6 bases, with 3 bases of the junction left unmatched. CDR3 length: 15 residues. The germline V gene encodes CDR1 SGHDT and CDR2 YYEEEE. CDR3 region: CASSLGTGAAGELFF. CDR3 coding DNA: TGTGCCAGCAGCTTGGGGACAGGGGCGGCCGGGGAGCTGTTTTTT.

The chain is built from TRBV29-1 and TRBJ2-1, with 8 bases fitting TRBD2. The CDR3 is 14 amino acids. Per the germline V gene, CDR1 is SQVTM and CDR2 is ANQGSEA. Trimming removed 7 bases from V and 8 bases from J; junction bases left unmatched: 13. The CDR3 DNA follows: TGCAGCGCCCCGGGACTAGGGGCGGTTGATGAGCAGTTCTTC. This encodes CSAPGLGAVDEQFF.

This clone showed up just a few times. V and J are TRBV5-5 and TRBJ1-1; 9 bases agree with TRBD1. Germline V gives CDR1 SGHKS, CDR2 YYEKEE (reference sequence). This CDR3 contains 17 residues. V shed 3 bases and J 4 bases; nucleotides not matched to a gene: 13. Written as DNA, the CDR3 is TGTGCCAGCAGCTGGTTGGGGACAGGGATGGGGAGCACTGAAGCTTTCTTT. Its translation: CASSWLGTGMGSTEAFF.

This chain links TRBV5-4 with TRBJ2-7; 10 bases align to TRBD1. Per the germline V gene, CDR1 is SGHNT and CDR2 is YYREEE (reference sequence). The CDR3 has 14 amino acids. V shed 3 bases and J 5 bases; nucleotides not matched to a gene: 5. For the CDR3, the DNA is TGTGCCAGCAGCTCTCGACAGGGGGCGGACGAGCAGTACTTC. Its translation is CASSSRQGADEQYF.

The J gene is TRBJ2-1, the V gene TRBV27; TRBD2 aligns across 11 bases. The CDR3 runs 20 residues. Germline CDR1 reads MNHEY; CDR2 reads SMNVEV (reference sequence). V lost 7 bases and J lost 0; bases outside the gene matches: 17. CDR3 sequence (DNA): TGTGCCAGCACTTCCATTTCCAAGATCACTAGCGGGAGCTCCTACAATGAGCAGTTCTTC. Protein product: CASTSISKITSGSSYNEQFF.

This chain joins TRBV2 and TRBJ2-5, with 8 bases fitting TRBD1. J was trimmed by 1 base and V by 6 bases; bases with no gene match: 7. There are 15 residues in the CDR3. The V gene's germline CDR1 is SNHLY and CDR2 FYNNEI. CDR3: CASSPDRVGQETQYF. DNA of the CDR3: TGTGCCAGCAGCCCGGACAGGGTTGGCCAAGAGACCCAGTACTTC.

The rearrangement joins TRBV15 to TRBJ2-1; TRBD2 agrees at 8 bases. Trimming took 0 bases from V and 3 from J; bases not matched to a gene: 1. This CDR3 is built from 15 residues. Per the germline V gene, CDR1 is LNHNV and CDR2 is YYDKDF (reference sequence). CDR3 sequence (DNA): TGTGCCACCAGCAGAGAAGCGGGAGTCTACAATGAGCAGTTCTTC. Its translation is CATSREAGVYNEQFF.

The chain carries TRBV2 and TRBJ1-5; the match to TRBD1 covers 7 bases. Germline V gene lookup returns CDR1 SNHLY and CDR2 FYNNEI. The length of the CDR3 is 14 residues. Trimming removed 7 bases from V and 6 bases from J; junction bases left unmatched: 9. DNA of the CDR3: TGTGCCAGCACCATAGACAGGGTGGCTCAGCCCCAGCATTTT. It codes for CASTIDRVAQPQHF.

As to this clone: A single base is all that separates this from a far larger clone, so a read error is likely. This rearrangement joins TRBV5-4 to TRBJ2-7, with TRBD2 identical over 11 bases. CDR3 length: 15 amino acids. CDR1 and CDR2 (germline): SGHNT, YYREEE (reference sequence). The V gene end was trimmed by 4 bases and the J gene end by 7 bases; junction bases not matched to a gene: 10. CDR3 loop: CASSQETSGMKEQYF. In nucleotides, the CDR3 is TGTGCCAGCAGCCAAGAGACTAGCGGGATGAAAGAGCAGTACTTC. Together with reference TRBV5-4 and TRBJ2-7, the CDR3 gives the full variable domain: ETGVTQSPTHLIKTRGQQVTLRCSSQSGHNTVSWYQQALGQGPQFIFQYYREEENGRGNFPPRFSGLQFPNYSSELNVNALELDDSALYLCASSQETSGMKEQYFGPGTRLTVT.

The gene calls are TRBV6-5 and TRBJ2-1, with 11 nucleotides matching TRBD2. This CDR3 contains 16 residues. V lost 2 bases to trimming and J lost 8 bases; unmatched junction nucleotides: 8. Germline CDR1 MNHEY, CDR2 SVGAGI. For the CDR3, the DNA is TGTGCCAGCAGTTACACACTAGCGGGAGCGCACCATGAGCAGTTCTTC. Amino acid sequence: CASSYTLAGAHHEQFF.

This chain connects TRBV5-4 to TRBJ2-2; 14 bases are a match to TRBD2. The germline gives CDR1 SGHNT, CDR2 YYREEE (reference sequence). This CDR3 has 16 amino acids. With V trimmed by 6 bases and J by 7 bases, 8 bases remained unmatched. CDR3 coding DNA: TGTGCCAGCACCGTTAAGGGACTAGCGGGAGTCGGGGAGCTGTTTTTT. Residues: CASTVKGLAGVGELFF.

With regard to this clone: A much larger clone differs from this one at a single base, so this may be a read error. The identical CDR3 is also encoded by other nucleotide sequences in the sample. The chain joins TRBV7-2 to TRBJ2-2; weak D call: TRBD2 (5 bases). The CDR3 length is 17 residues. The V and J ends lost 3 bases and 8 bases respectively, with 22 bases between them. Germline-derived CDR1 and CDR2 are SGHTA and FQGNSA. DNA for the CDR3: TGTGCCAGCAGCTTTACGCTAGCAGTAGTTCTAGGGGGGGAGCTGTTTTTT. As protein: CASSFTLAVVLGGELFF.

As regards this clone: The likely explanation is a read error, given a far larger clone one base away. V usage is TRBV29-1 and J usage is TRBJ2-6; D unresolved. The CDR3 consists of 15 residues. Per germline, CDR1 SQVTM and CDR2 ANQGSEA. V gave up 3 bases and J gave up 4 bases, with 13 bases separating them. The DNA of the CDR3 is TGCAGCGTTGATTTACAGTGGACCGGGGCCAACGTCCTGACTTTC. As protein: CSVDLQWTGANVLTF.

With regard to this clone: A far more abundant clone sits one base away, making this likely a read error. The V call is TRBV5-6, the J call TRBJ1-2, with 10 bases identical to TRBD1. CDR3 length equals 16 residues. CDR1 and CDR2 (germline): SGHDT, YYEEEE. V lost 4 bases, J lost 6 bases, and 12 bases stayed unmatched. CDR3 loop: CASSLWGTGDSHGYTF. The CDR3, as DNA: TGTGCCAGCAGCCTATGGGGGACAGGGGATTCCCATGGCTACACCTTC.

For this clone: The identical CDR3 is also encoded by other nucleotide sequences in the sample. V gene TRBV7-2 combines with J gene TRBJ2-7; D could derive from TRBD1 or TRBD2 (6 bases each). This CDR3 has 15 residues. V shed 0 bases and J shed 0 bases, with 9 bases lying between them. Germline V lookup: CDR1 SGHTA, CDR2 FQGNSA. CDR3 coding DNA: TGTGCCAGCAGCTTAGCGGGGGGCAGCTCCTACGAGCAGTACTTC. This encodes CASSLAGGSSYEQYF.

This chain uses TRBV19 with TRBJ2-2, with D unclear. V was cut by 4 bases and J by 1 base, with 10 bases left in between. Germline lookup yields CDR1 LNHDA and CDR2 SQIVND (reference sequence). The CDR3 has 15 amino acids. The CDR3 protein is CASSRSRMNTGELFF. DNA for the CDR3: TGTGCCAGTAGTAGATCCAGAATGAACACCGGGGAGCTGTTTTTT. Looking up the rest from reference TRBV19 and TRBJ2-2 gives the full variable domain: DGGITQSPKYLFRKEGQNVTLSCEQNLNHDAMYWYRQDPGQGLRLIYYSQIVNDFQKGDIAEGYSVSREKKESFPLTVTSAQKNPTAFYLCASSRSRMNTGELFFGEGSRLTVL.

This clone was observed a single time. The chain carries TRBV9 and TRBJ2-2; D remains unclear. The germline V gene encodes CDR1 SGDLS and CDR2 YYNGEE. The CDR3 runs 12 residues. V shed 4 bases and J shed 6 bases, with 7 bases lying between them. DNA of the CDR3: TGTGCCAGCAGCCTGGTTCCCGGGGAGCTGTTTTTT. Protein product: CASSLVPGELFF.

Regarding this clone: This likely traces to a read error, being one base from a far larger clone. V gene TRBV29-1 combines with J gene TRBJ2-4; D possibly matches TRBD1 or TRBD2 (5 bases each). Germline V gene sequence: CDR1 SQVTM, CDR2 ANQGSEA. Deletions cut 1 base from V and 6 bases from J, with 7 bases between. The CDR3 has 12 residues. CDR3 amino acids: CSVEGDGNIQYF. In DNA form, the CDR3 reads TGCAGCGTTGAAGGGGACGGAAACATTCAGTACTTC.

The chain employs TRBV5-4 and TRBJ2-3; 12 bases match TRBD2. The CDR3 totals 17 residues. Trimming at V came to 3 bases and at J to 2 bases, leaving 7 bases not matched to a gene. Germline V lookup: CDR1 SGHNT, CDR2 YYREEE (reference sequence). The CDR3: CASSSGLAGTSTDTQYF. DNA for the CDR3: TGTGCCAGCAGCTCTGGACTAGCGGGGACATCCACAGATACGCAGTATTTT. Complete variable domain (other parts from reference TRBV5-4 and TRBJ2-3): ETGVTQSPTHLIKTRGQQVTLRCSSQSGHNTVSWYQQALGQGPQFIFQYYREEENGRGNFPPRFSGLQFPNYSSELNVNALELDDSALYLCASSSGLAGTSTDTQYFGPGTRLTVL.

The sample holds one count of this clone. This chain joins TRBV15 and TRBJ2-7; D possibly corresponds to TRBD2 (6 bases). Trimming shortened V by 0 bases and J by 0 bases, and 9 bases separated the two germline ends. CDR1 and CDR2 (germline): LNHNV, YYDKDF (reference sequence). The CDR3 runs to 15 residues. CDR3 sequence reads: CATSRDGTLSYEQYF. DNA for the CDR3: TGTGCCACCAGCAGAGATGGGACTCTCTCCTACGAGCAGTACTTC.

The chain links TRBV2 to TRBJ1-5; TRBD1 aligns across 7 bases. Trimming cost V 4 bases and J 4 bases; bases outside gene matches: 1. This CDR3 spans 13 amino acids. Germline CDR1 SNHLY, CDR2 FYNNEI. DNA for the CDR3: TGTGCCAGCAGTGGACAGGGAAATCAGCCCCAGCATTTT. Its translation is CASSGQGNQPQHF.

Concerning this clone itself: One junction end does not reproduce the germline sequence, and a read error may be involved. Other DNA variants within this sample encode the same CDR3. The rearrangement links TRBV7-6 to TRBJ2-7; TRBD2 matches 14 bases. Germline CDR1 reads SGHVS; CDR2 reads FNYEAQ. The CDR3 runs 14 residues. CDR3 DNA: TGTGCCAGCAGTAACAGACTAGCGGGAGGGCCTCCTACCTTC. Its protein is CASSNRLAGGPPTF.

The chain is built from TRBV28 and TRBJ1-5, with 8 bases matching TRBD1. CDR3 length: 18 residues. Germline assignment: CDR1 MDHEN and CDR2 SYDVKM. V was clipped by 6 bases and J by 0 bases; unmatched bases: 13. Here the CDR3 reads CASSTLRLGQGSNQPQHF. CDR3 bases: TGTGCCAGCAGCACCCTCAGACTCGGACAGGGTAGCAATCAGCCCCAGCATTTT.

V gene TRBV29-1 combines with J gene TRBJ2-3; 7 bases are shared with TRBD1. Germline trimming cut 7 bases from V and 1 base from J; bases unmatched to any gene: 8. CDR1 is SQVTM and CDR2 is ANQGSEA in the germline V gene. CDR3 length equals 14 residues. CDR3 nucleotides: TGCAGCGCCAGAGACAGGGTGGGCACAGATACGCAGTATTTT. Translation gives CSARDRVGTDTQYF.